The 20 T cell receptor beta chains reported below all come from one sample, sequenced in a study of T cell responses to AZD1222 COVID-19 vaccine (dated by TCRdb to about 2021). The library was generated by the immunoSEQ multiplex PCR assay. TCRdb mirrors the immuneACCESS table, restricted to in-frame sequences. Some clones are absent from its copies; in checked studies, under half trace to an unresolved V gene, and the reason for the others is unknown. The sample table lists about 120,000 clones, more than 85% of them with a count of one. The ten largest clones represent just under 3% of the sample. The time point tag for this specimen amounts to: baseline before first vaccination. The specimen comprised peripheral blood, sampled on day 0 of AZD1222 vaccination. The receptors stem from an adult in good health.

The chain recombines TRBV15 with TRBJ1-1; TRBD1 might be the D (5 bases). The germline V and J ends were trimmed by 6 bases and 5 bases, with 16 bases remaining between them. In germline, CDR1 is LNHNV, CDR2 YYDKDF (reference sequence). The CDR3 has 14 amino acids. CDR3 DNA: TGTGCCACCAGTACTTCCAGGGTAGGAACTGAAGCTTTCTTT. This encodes CATSTSRVGTEAFF. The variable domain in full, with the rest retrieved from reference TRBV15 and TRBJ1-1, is DAMVIQNPRYQVTQFGKPVTLSCSQTLNHNVMYWYQQKSSQAPKLLFHYYDKDFNNEADTPDNFQSRRPNTSFCFLDIRSPGLGDTAMYLCATSTSRVGTEAFFGQGTRLTVV.

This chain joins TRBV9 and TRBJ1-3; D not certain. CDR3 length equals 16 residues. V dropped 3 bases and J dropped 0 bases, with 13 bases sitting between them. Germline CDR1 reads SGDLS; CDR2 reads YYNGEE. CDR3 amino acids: CASSALQQTSGNTIYF. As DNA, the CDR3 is TGTGCCAGCAGCGCCTTACAGCAAACCTCTGGAAACACCATATATTTT.

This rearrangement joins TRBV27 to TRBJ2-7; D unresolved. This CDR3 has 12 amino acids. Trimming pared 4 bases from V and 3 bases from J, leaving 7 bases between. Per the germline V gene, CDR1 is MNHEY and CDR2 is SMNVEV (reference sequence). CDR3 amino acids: CASSSSRYEQYF. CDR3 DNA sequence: TGTGCCAGCAGTTCGAGTCGCTACGAGCAGTACTTC.

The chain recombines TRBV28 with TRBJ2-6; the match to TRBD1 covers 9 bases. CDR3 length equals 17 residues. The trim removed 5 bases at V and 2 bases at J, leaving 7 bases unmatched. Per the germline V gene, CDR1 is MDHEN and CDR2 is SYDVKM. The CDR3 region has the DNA TGTGCCAGCAGTGCCGGGACAGGGATAACTGGGGCCAACGTCCTGACTTTC. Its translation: CASSAGTGITGANVLTF. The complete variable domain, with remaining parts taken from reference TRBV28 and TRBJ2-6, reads DVKVTQSSRYLVKRTGEKVFLECVQDMDHENMFWYRQDPGLGLRLIYFSYDVKMKEKGDIPEGYSVSREKKERFSLILESASTNQTSMYLCASSAGTGITGANVLTFGAGSRLTVL.

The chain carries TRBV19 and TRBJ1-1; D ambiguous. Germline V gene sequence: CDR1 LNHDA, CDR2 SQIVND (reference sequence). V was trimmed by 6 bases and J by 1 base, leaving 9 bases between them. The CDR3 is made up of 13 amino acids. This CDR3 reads CASSGHANTEAFF. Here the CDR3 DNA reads TGTGCCAGTAGCGGCCACGCGAACACTGAAGCTTTCTTT.

The CDR3 loop reads CASTPAPNYGYTF. As DNA, the CDR3 is TGTGCCAGTACACCGGCGCCTAACTATGGCTACACCTTC. The chain employs TRBV19 and TRBJ1-2; no clear D. Germline-derived CDR1 and CDR2 are LNHDA and SQIVND (reference sequence). The V end was cut by 7 bases, the J end by 0 bases, with 9 bases between. The CDR3 runs 13 residues. Full variable domain (rest looked up from reference TRBV19 and TRBJ1-2): DGGITQSPKYLFRKEGQNVTLSCEQNLNHDAMYWYRQDPGQGLRLIYYSQIVNDFQKGDIAEGYSVSREKKESFPLTVTSAQKNPTAFYLCASTPAPNYGYTFGSGTRLTVV.

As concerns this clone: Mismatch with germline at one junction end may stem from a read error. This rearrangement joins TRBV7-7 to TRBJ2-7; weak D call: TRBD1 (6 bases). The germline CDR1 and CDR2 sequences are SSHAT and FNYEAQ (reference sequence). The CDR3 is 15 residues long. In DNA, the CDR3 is TGTGCTAGCAGCTTAGCGCACTGGACAGTTATTGAGCAGTACTTC. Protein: CASSLAHWTVIEQYF.

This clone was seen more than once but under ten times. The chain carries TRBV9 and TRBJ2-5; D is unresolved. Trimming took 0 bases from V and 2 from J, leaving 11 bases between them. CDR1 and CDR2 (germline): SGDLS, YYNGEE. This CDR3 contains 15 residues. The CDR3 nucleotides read TGTGCCAGCAGCGTAGGGATTAGGTCTCAAGAGACCCAGTACTTC. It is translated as CASSVGIRSQETQYF.

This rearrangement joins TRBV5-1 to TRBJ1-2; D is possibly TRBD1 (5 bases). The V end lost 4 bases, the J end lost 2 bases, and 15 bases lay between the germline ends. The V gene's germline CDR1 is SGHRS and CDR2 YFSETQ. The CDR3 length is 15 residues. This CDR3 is CASSPGGTENYGYTF. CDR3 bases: TGCGCCAGCAGCCCGGGGGGGACGGAGAACTATGGCTACACCTTC.

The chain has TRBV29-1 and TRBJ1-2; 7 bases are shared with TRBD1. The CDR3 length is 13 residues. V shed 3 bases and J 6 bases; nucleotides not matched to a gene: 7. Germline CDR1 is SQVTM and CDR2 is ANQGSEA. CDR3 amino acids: CSVEAGGRNGYTF. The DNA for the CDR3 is TGCAGCGTTGAGGCAGGGGGACGGAATGGCTACACCTTC.

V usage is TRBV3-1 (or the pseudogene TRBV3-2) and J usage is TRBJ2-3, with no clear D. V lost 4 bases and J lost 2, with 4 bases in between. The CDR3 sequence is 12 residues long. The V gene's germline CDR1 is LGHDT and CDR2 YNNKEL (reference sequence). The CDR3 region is CASSLYTDTQYF. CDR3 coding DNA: TGTGCCAGCAGCCTGTACACAGATACGCAGTATTTT.

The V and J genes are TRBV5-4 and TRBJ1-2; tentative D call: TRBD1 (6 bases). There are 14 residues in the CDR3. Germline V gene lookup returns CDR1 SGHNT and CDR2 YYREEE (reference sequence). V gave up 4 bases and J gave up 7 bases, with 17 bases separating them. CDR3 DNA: TGTGCCAGCAGCCCTTCAGGGGAGGTGCGTGGCTACACCTTC. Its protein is CASSPSGEVRGYTF.

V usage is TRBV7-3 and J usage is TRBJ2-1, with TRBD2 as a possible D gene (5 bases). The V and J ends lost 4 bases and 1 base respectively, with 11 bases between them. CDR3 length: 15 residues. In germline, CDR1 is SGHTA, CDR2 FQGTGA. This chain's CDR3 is CASSSGELSYNEQFF. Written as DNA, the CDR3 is TGTGCCAGCAGCTCCGGGGAACTGTCCTACAATGAGCAGTTCTTC.

Written as DNA, the CDR3 is TGTGCCAGCAGTTTCTCGGGGCTTGTCACTGAAGCTTTCTTT. Its translation: CASSFSGLVTEAFF. The chain employs TRBV27 and TRBJ1-1, with D maybe TRBD1 (5 bases). The V end lost 3 bases, the J end lost 4 bases, and 12 bases lay between the germline ends. The CDR3 covers 14 residues. Germline CDR1 and CDR2: MNHEY and SMNVEV (reference sequence).

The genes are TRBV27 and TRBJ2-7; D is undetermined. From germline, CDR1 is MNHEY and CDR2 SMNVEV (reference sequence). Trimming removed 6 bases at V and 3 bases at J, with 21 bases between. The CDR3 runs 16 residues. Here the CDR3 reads CASSHTGPPSIYEQYF. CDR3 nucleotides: TGTGCCAGCAGCCACACCGGACCCCCCTCAATCTACGAGCAGTACTTC.

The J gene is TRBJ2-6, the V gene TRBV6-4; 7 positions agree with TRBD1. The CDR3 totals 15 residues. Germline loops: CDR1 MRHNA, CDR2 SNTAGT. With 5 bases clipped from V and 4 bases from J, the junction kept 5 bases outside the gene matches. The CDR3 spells CASSSTGEGANVLTF. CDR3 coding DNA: TGTGCCAGCAGTTCAACAGGGGAAGGGGCCAACGTCCTGACTTTC.

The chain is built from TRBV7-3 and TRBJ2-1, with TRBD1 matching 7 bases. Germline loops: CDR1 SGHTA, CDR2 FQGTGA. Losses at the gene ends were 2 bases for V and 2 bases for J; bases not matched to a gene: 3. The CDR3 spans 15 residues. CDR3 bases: TGTGCCAGCAGCTTAGGCCAGGGGGCCTACAATGAGCAGTTCTTC. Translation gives CASSLGQGAYNEQFF. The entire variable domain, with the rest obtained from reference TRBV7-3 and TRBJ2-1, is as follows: GAGVSQTPSNKVTEKGKYVELRCDPISGHTALYWYRQSLGQGPEFLIYFQGTGAADDSGLPNDRFFAVRPEGSVSTLKIQRTERGDSAVYLCASSLGQGAYNEQFFGPGTRLTVL.

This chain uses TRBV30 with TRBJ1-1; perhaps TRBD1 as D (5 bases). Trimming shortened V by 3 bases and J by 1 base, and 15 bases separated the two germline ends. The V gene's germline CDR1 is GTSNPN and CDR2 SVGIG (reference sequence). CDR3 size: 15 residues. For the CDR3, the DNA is TGTGCCTGGAGGATGGAGGGGTTGGGGAACACTGAAGCTTTCTTT. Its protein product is CAWRMEGLGNTEAFF.

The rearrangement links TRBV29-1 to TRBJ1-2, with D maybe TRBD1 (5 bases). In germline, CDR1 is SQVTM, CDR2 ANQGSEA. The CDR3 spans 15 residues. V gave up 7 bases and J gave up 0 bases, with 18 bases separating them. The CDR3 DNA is TGCAGCGCCTATGACCCGCGGGGACCTAACTATGGCTACACCTTC. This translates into CSAYDPRGPNYGYTF.

In nucleotides, the CDR3 is TGTGCCACCAGTGACCCCGGGACAGGGACTGAAGCTTTCTTT. It codes for CATSDPGTGTEAFF. V is TRBV24-1 and J is TRBJ1-1, with 9 bases fitting TRBD1. The ends lost 4 bases at V and 5 bases at J; junction bases unmatched: 4. This CDR3 contains 14 residues. Germline assignment: CDR1 KGHDR and CDR2 SFDVKD.